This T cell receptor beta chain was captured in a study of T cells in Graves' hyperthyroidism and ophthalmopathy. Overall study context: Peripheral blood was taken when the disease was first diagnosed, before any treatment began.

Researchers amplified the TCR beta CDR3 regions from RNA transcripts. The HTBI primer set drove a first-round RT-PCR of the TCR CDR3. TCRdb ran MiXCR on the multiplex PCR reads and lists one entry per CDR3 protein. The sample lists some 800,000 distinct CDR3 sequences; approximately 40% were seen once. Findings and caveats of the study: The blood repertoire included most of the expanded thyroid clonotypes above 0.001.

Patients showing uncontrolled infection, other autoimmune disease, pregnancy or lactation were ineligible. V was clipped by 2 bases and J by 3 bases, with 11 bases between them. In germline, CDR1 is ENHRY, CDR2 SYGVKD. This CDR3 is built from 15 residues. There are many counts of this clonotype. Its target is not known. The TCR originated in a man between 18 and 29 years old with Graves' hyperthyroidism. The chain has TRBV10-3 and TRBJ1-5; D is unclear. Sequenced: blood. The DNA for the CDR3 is TGTGCCATCAGTGAGATGGGTAATTCCAATCAGCCCCAGCATTTT. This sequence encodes CAISEMGNSNQPQHF.